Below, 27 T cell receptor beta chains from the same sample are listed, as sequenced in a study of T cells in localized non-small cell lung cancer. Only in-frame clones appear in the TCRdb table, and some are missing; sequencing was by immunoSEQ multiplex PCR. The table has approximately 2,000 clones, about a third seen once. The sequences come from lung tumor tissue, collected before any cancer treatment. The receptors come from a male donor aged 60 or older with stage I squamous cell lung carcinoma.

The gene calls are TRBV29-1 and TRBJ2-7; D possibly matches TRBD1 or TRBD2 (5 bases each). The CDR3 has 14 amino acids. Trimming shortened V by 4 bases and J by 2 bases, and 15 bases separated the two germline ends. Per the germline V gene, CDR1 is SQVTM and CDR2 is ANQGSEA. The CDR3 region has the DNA TGCAGCGTTGGTTCGAGGGGAAGCCCCTACGAGCAGTACTTC. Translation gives CSVGSRGSPYEQYF.

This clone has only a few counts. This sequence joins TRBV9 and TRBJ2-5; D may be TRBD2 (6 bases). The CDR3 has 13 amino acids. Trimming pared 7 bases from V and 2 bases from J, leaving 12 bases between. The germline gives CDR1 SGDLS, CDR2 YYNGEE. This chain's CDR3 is CASCWLAQETQYF. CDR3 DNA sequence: TGTGCCAGCTGTTGGCTAGCGCAAGAGACCCAGTACTTC.

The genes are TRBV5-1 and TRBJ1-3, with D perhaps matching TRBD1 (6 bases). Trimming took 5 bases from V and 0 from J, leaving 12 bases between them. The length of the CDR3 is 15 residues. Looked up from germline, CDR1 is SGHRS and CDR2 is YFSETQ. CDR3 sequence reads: CASSPGAGSGNTIYF. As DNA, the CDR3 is TGCGCCAGCAGTCCGGGGGCGGGCTCTGGAAACACCATATATTTT.

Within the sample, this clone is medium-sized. In DNA form, the CDR3 reads TGTGCCAGCAGCGTAGATCCGGGTGAGGGCAGGGGGCCCAATGGCTACACCTTC. It specifies CASSVDPGEGRGPNGYTF. V usage is TRBV9 and J usage is TRBJ1-2, with 8 bases that match TRBD1. Germline loops: CDR1 SGDLS, CDR2 YYNGEE. Germline trimming cut 0 bases from V and 6 bases from J; bases unmatched to any gene: 16. The CDR3 length is 18 residues.

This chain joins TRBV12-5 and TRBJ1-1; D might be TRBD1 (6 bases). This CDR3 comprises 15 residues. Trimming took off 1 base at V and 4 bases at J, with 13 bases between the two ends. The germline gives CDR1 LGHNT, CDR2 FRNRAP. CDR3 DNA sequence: TGTGCTAGTGGTTTGGGAACAGGGAGAGGCACTGAAGCTTTCTTT. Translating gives CASGLGTGRGTEAFF.

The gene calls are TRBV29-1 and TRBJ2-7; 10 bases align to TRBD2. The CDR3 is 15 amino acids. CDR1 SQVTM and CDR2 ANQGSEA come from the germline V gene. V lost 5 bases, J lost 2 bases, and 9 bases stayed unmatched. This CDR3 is CSVSKELAGPYEQYF. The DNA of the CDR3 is TGCAGCGTTTCGAAGGAACTAGCGGGACCCTACGAGCAGTACTTC.

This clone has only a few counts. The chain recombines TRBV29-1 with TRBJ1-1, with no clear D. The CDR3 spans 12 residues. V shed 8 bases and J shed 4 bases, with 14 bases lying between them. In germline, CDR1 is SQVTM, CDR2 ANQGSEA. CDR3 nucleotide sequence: TGCAGCAGCATAACAGCGGGCACTGAAGCTTTCTTT. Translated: CSSITAGTEAFF.

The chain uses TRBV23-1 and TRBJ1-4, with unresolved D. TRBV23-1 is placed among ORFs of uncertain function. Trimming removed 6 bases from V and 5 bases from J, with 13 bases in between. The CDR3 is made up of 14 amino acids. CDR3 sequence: CASSPEGVNEKLFF. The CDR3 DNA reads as TGCGCCAGCAGCCCGGAAGGAGTGAATGAAAAACTGTTTTTT.

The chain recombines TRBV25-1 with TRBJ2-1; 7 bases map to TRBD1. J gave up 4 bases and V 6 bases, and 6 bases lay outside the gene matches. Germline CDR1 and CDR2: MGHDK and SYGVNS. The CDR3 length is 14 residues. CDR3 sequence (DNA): TGTGCCAGCAGCCCCGGGACAGCATACAATGAGCAGTTCTTC. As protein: CASSPGTAYNEQFF.

CDR3 bases: TGTGCCAGCAGCCCAGGGTATCTGGACTCTGGAAACACCATATATTTT. It encodes CASSPGYLDSGNTIYF. V and J are TRBV11-3 and TRBJ1-3; tentative D call: TRBD1 (5 bases). V dropped 5 bases and J dropped 0 bases, with 14 bases sitting between them. The CDR3 spans 16 residues. CDR1 and CDR2 (germline): SGHNT, YENEEA.

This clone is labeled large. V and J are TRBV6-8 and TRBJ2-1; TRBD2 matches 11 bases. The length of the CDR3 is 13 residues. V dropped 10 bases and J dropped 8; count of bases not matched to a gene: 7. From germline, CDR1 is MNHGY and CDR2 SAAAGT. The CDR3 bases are TGTGCCATCTTTAGCGGGAGGGGGGATGAGCAGTTCTTC. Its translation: CAIFSGRGDEQFF.

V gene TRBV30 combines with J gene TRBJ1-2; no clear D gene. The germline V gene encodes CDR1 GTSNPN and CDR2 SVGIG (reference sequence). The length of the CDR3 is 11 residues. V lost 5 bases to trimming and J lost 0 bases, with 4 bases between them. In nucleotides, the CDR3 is TGTGCCTGGGGTACTAACTATGGCTACACCTTC. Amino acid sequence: CAWGTNYGYTF. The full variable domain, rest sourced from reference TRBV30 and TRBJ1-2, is SQTIHQWPATLVQPVGSPLSLECTVEGTSNPNLYWYRQAAGRGLQLLFYSVGIGQISSEVPQNLSASRPQDRQFILSSKKLLLSDSGFYLCAWGTNYGYTFGSGTRLTVV.

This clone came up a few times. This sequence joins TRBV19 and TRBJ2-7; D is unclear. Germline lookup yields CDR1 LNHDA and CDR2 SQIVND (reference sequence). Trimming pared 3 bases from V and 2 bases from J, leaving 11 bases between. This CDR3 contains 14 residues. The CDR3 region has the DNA TGTGCCAGTAGTATCGGAACGGTAACCTACGAGCAGTACTTC. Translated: CASSIGTVTYEQYF. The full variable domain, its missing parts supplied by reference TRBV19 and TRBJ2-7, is DGGITQSPKYLFRKEGQNVTLSCEQNLNHDAMYWYRQDPGQGLRLIYYSQIVNDFQKGDIAEGYSVSREKKESFPLTVTSAQKNPTAFYLCASSIGTVTYEQYFGPGTRLTVT.

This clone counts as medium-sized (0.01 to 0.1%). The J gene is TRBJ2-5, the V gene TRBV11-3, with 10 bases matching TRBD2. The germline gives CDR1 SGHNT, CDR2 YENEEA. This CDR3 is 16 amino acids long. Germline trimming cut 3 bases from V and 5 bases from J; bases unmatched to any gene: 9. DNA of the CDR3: TGTGCCAGCAGCTTGGCCCCAGCGGGAGGGAGGGAGACCCAGTACTTC. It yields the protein CASSLAPAGGRETQYF.

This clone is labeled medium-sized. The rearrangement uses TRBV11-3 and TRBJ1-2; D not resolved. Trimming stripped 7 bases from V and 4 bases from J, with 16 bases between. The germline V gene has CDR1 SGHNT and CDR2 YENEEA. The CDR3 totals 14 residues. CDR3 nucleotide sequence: TGTGCCAGCACTATCGCAGCGGGAGTCTATGGCTACACCTTC. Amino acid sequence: CASTIAAGVYGYTF.

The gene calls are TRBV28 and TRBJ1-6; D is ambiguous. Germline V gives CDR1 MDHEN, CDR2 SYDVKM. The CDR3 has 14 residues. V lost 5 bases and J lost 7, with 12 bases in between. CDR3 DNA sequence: TGTGCCAGCAGTCCAAGGGCGGGGAATTCACCCCTCCACTTT. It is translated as CASSPRAGNSPLHF. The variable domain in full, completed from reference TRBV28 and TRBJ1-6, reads DVKVTQSSRYLVKRTGEKVFLECVQDMDHENMFWYRQDPGLGLRLIYFSYDVKMKEKGDIPEGYSVSREKKERFSLILESASTNQTSMYLCASSPRAGNSPLHFGNGTRLTVT.

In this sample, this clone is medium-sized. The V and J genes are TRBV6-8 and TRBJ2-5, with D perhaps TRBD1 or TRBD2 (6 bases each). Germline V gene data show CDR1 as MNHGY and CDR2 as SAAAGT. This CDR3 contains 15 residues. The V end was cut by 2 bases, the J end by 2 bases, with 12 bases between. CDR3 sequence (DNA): TGTGCCAGCAGTTACACCGGGGGCAGGCAAGAGACCCAGTACTTC. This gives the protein CASSYTGGRQETQYF.

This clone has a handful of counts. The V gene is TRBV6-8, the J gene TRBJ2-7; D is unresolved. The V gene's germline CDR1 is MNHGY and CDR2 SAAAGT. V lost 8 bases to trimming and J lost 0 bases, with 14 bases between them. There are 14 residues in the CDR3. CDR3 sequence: CASSTSRSSYEQYF. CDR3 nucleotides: TGTGCCAGCTCTACGTCACGTAGCTCCTACGAGCAGTACTTC.

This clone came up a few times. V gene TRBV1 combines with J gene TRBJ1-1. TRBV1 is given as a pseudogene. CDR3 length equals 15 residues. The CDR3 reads CASSQVPGLNTEAFF. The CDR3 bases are TGCGCCAGCAGCCAAGTACCGGGGCTAAACACTGAAGCTTTCTTT.

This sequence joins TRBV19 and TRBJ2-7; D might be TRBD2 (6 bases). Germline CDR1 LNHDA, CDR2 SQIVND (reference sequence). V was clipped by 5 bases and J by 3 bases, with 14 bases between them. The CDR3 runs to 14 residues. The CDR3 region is CASSRGTENYEQYF. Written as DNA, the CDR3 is TGTGCCAGTAGTCGGGGGACCGAAAACTACGAGCAGTACTTC.

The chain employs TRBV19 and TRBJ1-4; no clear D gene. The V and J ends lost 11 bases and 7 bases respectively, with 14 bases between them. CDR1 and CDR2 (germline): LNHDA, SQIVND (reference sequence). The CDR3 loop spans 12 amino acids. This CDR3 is CAPRTGGEKLFF. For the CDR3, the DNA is TGTGCCCCCAGGACCGGCGGTGAAAAACTGTTTTTT.

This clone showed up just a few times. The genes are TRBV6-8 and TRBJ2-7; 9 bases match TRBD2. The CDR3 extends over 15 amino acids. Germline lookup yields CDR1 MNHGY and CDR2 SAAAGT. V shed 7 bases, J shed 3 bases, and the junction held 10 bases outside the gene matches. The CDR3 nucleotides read TGTGCCAGCAAACGTAGCGGGGGTGAGAACTACGAGCAGTACTTC. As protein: CASKRSGGENYEQYF.

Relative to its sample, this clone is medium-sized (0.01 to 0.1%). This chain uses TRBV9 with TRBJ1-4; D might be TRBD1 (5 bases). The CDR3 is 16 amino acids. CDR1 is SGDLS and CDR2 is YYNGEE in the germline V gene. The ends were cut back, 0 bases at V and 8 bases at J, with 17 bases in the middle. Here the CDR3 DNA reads TGTGCCAGCAGCGTAGAGGAAGGGGCAGGGTTCGAAAAACTGTTTTTT. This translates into CASSVEEGAGFEKLFF.

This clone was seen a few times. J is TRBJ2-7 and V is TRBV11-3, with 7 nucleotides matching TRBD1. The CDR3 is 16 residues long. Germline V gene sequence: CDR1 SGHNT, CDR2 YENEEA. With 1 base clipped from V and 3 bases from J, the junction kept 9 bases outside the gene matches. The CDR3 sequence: CASSLGGGSPIYEQYF. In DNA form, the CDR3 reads TGTGCCAGCAGCTTAGGAGGGGGCAGCCCCATCTACGAGCAGTACTTC.

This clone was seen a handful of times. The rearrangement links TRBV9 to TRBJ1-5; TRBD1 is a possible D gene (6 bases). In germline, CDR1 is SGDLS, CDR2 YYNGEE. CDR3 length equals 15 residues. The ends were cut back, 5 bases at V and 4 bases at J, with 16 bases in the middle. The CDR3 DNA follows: TGTGCCAGCAGTGTCGACAGGAACCCGAATCAGCCCCAGCATTTT. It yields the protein CASSVDRNPNQPQHF.

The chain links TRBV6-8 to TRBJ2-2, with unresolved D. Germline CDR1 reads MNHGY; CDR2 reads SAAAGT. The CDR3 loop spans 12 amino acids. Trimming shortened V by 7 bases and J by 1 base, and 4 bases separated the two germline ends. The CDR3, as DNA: TGTGCCAGCAAGGGGAACACCGGGGAGCTGTTTTTT. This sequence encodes CASKGNTGELFF.

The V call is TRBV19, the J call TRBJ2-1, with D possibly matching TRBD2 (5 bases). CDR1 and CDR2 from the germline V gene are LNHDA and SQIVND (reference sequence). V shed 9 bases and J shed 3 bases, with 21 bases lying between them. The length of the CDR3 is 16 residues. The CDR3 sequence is CASTDARGGYYNEQFF. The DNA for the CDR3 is TGTGCCAGCACCGACGCTCGGGGTGGGTACTACAATGAGCAGTTCTTC.